The sequence of this TCR beta chain was determined in a study of siplizumab effects on memory and regulatory T cells. Trimming took 2 bases from V and 7 from J, leaving 11 bases between them. This CDR3 contains 13 residues. The germline gives CDR1 WNHNN, CDR2 SYGVQD (reference sequence). Profiled with immunoSEQ multiplex PCR; TCRdb holds only in-frame clones, not every one. The sample lists about 85,000 clones, 95% occurring once. The chain recombines TRBV10-1 with TRBJ2-5; D assignment may be TRBD1 or TRBD2 (6 bases each). This receptor was obtained from a human donor in good health. Sample: CD8+ T cells sorted from blood. CDR3 bases: TGCGCCAGCAGTGAGGTACAGGGAGGGACCCAGTACTTC. This gives the protein CASSEVQGGTQYF.